This T cell receptor (beta chain) was identified in a study of spatial heterogeneity in lung cancer. Findings and caveats of the study: Expanded intratumoral alpha and beta TCR counts tracked tumor mutation counts. Coverage estimated for tumor T cells reached 6.5% to 8% for alpha chains and about 13% for beta chains.

Unique molecular identifiers, one per molecule, were present on every TCR cDNA molecule. One entry per CDR3 protein, called by TCRdb with MiXCR from the 5' RACE reads. Of roughly 18,000 distinct CDR3 sequences listed, 7% were seen once; the top ten hold 20% to 25%. Time point here: sample taken at primary tumor resection. Whole RNA from tumor, nontumor lung or frozen PBMC was sequenced unsorted. Concerning this clonotype: The antigen is unknown.

The V gene lost 6 bases and the J gene lost 6 bases, with 20 bases spanning the gap. CDR3 length: 15 amino acids. The origin of this receptor is a female donor with early-stage non-small cell lung cancer. The genes are TRBV12-3 or TRBV12-4 and TRBJ2-5; D is possibly TRBD1 or TRBD2 (6 bases each). The source material was lung tumor tissue, sampled at surgery. CDR3 in DNA: TGTGCCAGCAGCCTCGACCCGGGGGCCATTCAGACCCAGTACTTC. Translation gives CASSLDPGAIQTQYF.